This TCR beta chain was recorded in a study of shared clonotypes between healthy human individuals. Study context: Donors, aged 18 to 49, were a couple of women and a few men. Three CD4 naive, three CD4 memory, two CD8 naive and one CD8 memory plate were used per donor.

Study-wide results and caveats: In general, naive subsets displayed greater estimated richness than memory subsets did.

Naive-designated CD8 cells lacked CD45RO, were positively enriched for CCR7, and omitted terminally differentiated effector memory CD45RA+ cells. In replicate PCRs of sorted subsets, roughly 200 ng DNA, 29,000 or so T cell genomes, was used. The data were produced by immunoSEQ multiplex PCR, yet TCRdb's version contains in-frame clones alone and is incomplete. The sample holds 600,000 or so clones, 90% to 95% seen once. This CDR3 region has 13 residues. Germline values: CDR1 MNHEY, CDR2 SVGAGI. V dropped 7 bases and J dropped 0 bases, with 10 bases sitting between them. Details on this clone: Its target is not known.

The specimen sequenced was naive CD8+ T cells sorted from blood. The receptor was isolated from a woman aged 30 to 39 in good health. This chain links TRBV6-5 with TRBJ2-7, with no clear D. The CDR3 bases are TGTGCCAGCAAACGGACGAACTCCTACGAGCAGTACTTC. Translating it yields CASKRTNSYEQYF.